This paragraph covers one T cell receptor (beta chain) sequence. What it binds is unknown. The data were taken from a study of blood T cells in healthy people across ages. Study-level findings and limits: Reliance upon unsorted PBMCs precluded definitive naive versus antigen-experienced comparison.

Caucasian, healthy and from Russia, the donors were aged between about 6 and 100. The authors ran a second PCR of roughly 6 to 12 cycles using a sample-barcoded 5' primer and a J-beta primer mix. Every single cDNA molecule received a tag from a template-switch adaptor with 12 random nucleotides. Sequencing recovered at least 3 million CDR3-containing paired-end reads from each sample. MiXCR was run by TCRdb on the 5' RACE reads, yielding one entry per CDR3 protein. The sample has about 940,000 distinct CDR3 sequences; 40% to 60% are singletons. CDR1 LNHNV and CDR2 YYDKDF come from the germline V gene (reference sequence). The CDR3 is made up of 18 amino acids. Trimming removed 1 base from V and 2 bases from J; junction bases left unmatched: 12.

The chain uses TRBV15 and TRBJ1-1; 8 nucleotides align to TRBD1. Source material: blood. This TCR was recovered from a man in his thirties or forties in good health. CDR3 DNA: TGTGCCACCAGCAGAGGTCATGGTGCAGGGGGCTTCAACACTGAAGCTTTCTTT. Translating gives CATSRGHGAGGFNTEAFF.